What follows are 3 T cell receptor beta chains derived from one specimen sequenced in a study of T cells after posttransplantation cyclophosphamide. This table comes from immunoSEQ multiplex PCR, and its TCRdb copy is limited to in-frame clones, with some not included. The sample presents around 39,000 clones, none singletons. The sequenced sample consisted of PBMCs. All receptors derive from a girl aged 10 to 17 in good health, CMV-negative, and a related stem cell transplant donor.

Many counts were recorded for this clone. CDR3 bases: TGTGCCATCAGTGAGAGCAGGAGGCAGCACGAGCAGTACTTC. Protein sequence: CAISESRRQHEQYF. V gene TRBV10-3 combines with J gene TRBJ2-7; weak D call: TRBD2 (5 bases). Trimming shortened V by 2 bases and J by 5 bases, and 13 bases separated the two germline ends. CDR3 size: 14 residues. Germline CDR1 is ENHRY and CDR2 is SYGVKD.

This clone occurred many times. The V gene is TRBV29-1, the J gene TRBJ2-4, with unresolved D. The germline gives CDR1 SQVTM, CDR2 ANQGSEA. The CDR3 sequence is 11 residues long. The V end was cut by 2 bases, the J end by 5 bases, with 4 bases between. The CDR3 DNA sequence: TGCAGCGTTGAACTACAAAACATTCAGTACTTC. Its translation: CSVELQNIQYF.

The chain recombines TRBV30 with TRBJ2-1, with 9 bases aligning to TRBD1. Germline lookup yields CDR1 GTSNPN and CDR2 SVGIG (reference sequence). J lost 8 bases, V lost 6 bases, and 14 bases had no gene match. The CDR3 spans 15 residues. This chain's CDR3 is CACSTGGVHRDEQFF. For the CDR3, the DNA is TGTGCCTGTTCGACAGGGGGAGTACATAGGGATGAGCAGTTCTTC.